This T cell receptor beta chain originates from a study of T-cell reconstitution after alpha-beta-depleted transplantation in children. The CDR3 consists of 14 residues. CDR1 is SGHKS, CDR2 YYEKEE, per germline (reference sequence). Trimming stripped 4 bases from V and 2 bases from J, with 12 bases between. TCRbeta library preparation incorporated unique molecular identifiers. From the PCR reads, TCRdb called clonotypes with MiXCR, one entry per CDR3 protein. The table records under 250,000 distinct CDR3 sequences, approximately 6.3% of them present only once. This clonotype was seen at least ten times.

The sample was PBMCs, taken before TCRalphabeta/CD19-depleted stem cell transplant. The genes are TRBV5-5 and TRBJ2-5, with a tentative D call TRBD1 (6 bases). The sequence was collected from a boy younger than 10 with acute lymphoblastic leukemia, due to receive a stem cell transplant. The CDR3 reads CASSIRTEQETQYF. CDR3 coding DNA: TGTGCCAGCAGCATTAGGACAGAACAAGAGACCCAGTACTTC.